The next 8 T cell receptor beta chains were all read from a single sample in a study of cytomegalovirus exposure and HLA in healthy donors. PCR amplification relied on 60 Vbeta primers (plus 13 Jbeta primers). Produced via immunoSEQ multiplex PCR; TCRdb's table is partial and in-frame only. The top ten clones hold roughly 3.1% of a sample with 130,000 or so clones, around 70% of them seen once. The sample comprised PBMCs. These receptors all come from a man aged 25-45 years in good health and CMV-seronegative.

The chain has TRBV28 and TRBJ1-1; TRBD1 matches 7 bases. Germline-derived CDR1 and CDR2 are MDHEN and SYDVKM. The V segment lost 6 bases and the J segment 8 bases; nucleotides outside the gene matches: 3. The CDR3 length is 11 residues. CDR3 sequence: CASRNRGEAFF. As DNA, the CDR3 is TGTGCCAGCAGAAACAGGGGAGAAGCTTTCTTT.

The chain recombines TRBV6-5 with TRBJ1-1; the match to TRBD1 covers 8 bases. V lost 6 bases and J lost 5; bases outside the gene matches: 8. Germline assignment: CDR1 MNHEY and CDR2 SVGAGI. CDR3 length: 14 amino acids. Written as DNA, the CDR3 is TGTGCCAGCAGACAGGGGGGGTCAGTGACTGAAGCTTTCTTT. This encodes CASRQGGSVTEAFF.

The chain has TRBV4-3 and TRBJ2-7, with 7 bases fitting TRBD1. Germline CDR1 is LGHNA and CDR2 is YSLEER. The CDR3 totals 18 residues. Trimming at V came to 0 bases and at J to 5 bases, leaving 16 bases not matched to a gene. The CDR3 is CASSQDYQGQRPSDEQYF. The CDR3 nucleotides read TGCGCCAGCAGCCAAGATTATCAGGGACAGCGACCATCTGACGAGCAGTACTTC.

The rearrangement joins TRBV6-4 to TRBJ2-3; 10 bases align to TRBD2. This CDR3 spans 14 amino acids. Trimming at V came to 6 bases and at J to 4 bases, leaving 4 bases not matched to a gene. Germline CDR1 and CDR2: MRHNA and SNTAGT. This CDR3 reads CASRSGTSADTQYF. The CDR3 DNA is TGTGCCAGCAGAAGTGGGACTAGCGCAGATACGCAGTATTTT.

V and J are TRBV13 and TRBJ1-1; 7 nucleotides match TRBD1. Germline V CDR1 and CDR2: PRHDT, FYEKMQ (reference sequence). Unmatched junction bases numbered 3, after V lost 4 bases and J lost 1 base. The CDR3 length is 14 residues. The CDR3 nucleotides are TGTGCCAGCAGCTCATGGACAGGGAACACTGAAGCTTTCTTT. Protein product: CASSSWTGNTEAFF.

The chain couples TRBV10-3 to TRBJ2-7; 8 nucleotides match TRBD1. J gave up 3 bases and V 7 bases, and 11 bases lay outside the gene matches. The CDR3 is 15 amino acids. Germline loops: CDR1 ENHRY, CDR2 SYGVKD. The chain's CDR3 is CAINPGDRGSYEQYF. The CDR3 DNA reads as TGTGCCATCAATCCTGGCGACAGGGGTAGCTACGAGCAGTACTTC.

This chain links TRBV6-4 with TRBJ2-1; D unresolved. This CDR3 contains 15 residues. Trimming shortened V by 5 bases and J by 6 bases, and 17 bases separated the two germline ends. Germline assignment: CDR1 MRHNA and CDR2 SNTAGT. The CDR3 sequence: CASSFEARSLNEQFF. CDR3 sequence (DNA): TGTGCCAGCAGTTTTGAGGCTAGGTCCCTCAATGAGCAGTTCTTC.

The V and J genes are TRBV9 and TRBJ2-1; weak D call: TRBD2 (6 bases). V was trimmed by 0 bases and J by 3 bases, leaving 13 bases between them. Germline V gene data show CDR1 as SGDLS and CDR2 as YYNGEE. The CDR3 covers 16 residues. This chain's CDR3 is CASSVDSSVYYNEQFF. CDR3 in DNA: TGTGCCAGCAGCGTAGATTCTAGCGTCTACTACAATGAGCAGTTCTTC.